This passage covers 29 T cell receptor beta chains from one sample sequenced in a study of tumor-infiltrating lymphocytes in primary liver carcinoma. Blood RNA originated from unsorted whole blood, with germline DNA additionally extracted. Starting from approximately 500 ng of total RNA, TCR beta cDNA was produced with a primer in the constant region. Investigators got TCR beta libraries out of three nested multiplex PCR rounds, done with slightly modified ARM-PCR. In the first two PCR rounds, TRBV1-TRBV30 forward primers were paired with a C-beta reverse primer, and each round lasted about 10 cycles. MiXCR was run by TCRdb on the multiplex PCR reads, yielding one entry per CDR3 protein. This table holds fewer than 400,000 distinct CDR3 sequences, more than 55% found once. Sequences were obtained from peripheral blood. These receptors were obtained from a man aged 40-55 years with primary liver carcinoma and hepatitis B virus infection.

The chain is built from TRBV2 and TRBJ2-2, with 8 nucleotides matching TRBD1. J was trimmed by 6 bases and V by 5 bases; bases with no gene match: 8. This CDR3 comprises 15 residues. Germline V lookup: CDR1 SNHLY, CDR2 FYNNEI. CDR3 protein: CASSSGTGVAGELFF. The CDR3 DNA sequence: TGTGCCAGCAGTTCCGGGACAGGCGTCGCCGGGGAGCTGTTTTTT.

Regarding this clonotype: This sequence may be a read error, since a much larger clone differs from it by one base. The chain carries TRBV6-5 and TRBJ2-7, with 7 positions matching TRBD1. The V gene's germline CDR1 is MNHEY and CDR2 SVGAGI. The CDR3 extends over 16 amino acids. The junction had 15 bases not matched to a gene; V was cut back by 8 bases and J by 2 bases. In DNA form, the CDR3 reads TGTGCCAGCGGTTCAACCCCGGGACAGAGCCCCTACGAGCAGTACTTC. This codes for CASGSTPGQSPYEQYF.

CDR3 DNA: TGCGCCAGCAGTACCGGGACAGGGGGCACTGAAGCTTTCTTT. Translated: CASSTGTGGTEAFF. This chain uses TRBV5-1 with TRBJ1-1, with 11 bases lining up with TRBD1. The ends lost 5 bases at V and 4 bases at J; junction bases unmatched: 4. This CDR3 is 14 amino acids long. CDR1 SGHRS and CDR2 YFSETQ come from the germline V gene.

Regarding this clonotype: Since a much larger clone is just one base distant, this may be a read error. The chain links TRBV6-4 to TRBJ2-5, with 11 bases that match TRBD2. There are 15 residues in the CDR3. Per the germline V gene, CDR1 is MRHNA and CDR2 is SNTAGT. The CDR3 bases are TGTGCCACCCTAACTAGCGGGAGATTTCAAGAGACCCATTACTTC. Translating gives CATLTSGRFQETHYF.

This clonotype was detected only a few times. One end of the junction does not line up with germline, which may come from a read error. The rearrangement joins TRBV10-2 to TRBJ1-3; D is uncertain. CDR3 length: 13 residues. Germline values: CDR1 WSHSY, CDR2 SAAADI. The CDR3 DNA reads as TGCGCCAGTTCGGCCAGCTCTGGAAACACCACATATTTT. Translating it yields CASSASSGNTTYF.

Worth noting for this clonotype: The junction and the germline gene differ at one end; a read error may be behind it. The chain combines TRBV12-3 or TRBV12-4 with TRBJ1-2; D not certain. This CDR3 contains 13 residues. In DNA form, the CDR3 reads TGTGGCAGCAGTTCTATGTTAAGCTATGGCTACACCTTC. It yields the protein CGSSSMLSYGYTF.

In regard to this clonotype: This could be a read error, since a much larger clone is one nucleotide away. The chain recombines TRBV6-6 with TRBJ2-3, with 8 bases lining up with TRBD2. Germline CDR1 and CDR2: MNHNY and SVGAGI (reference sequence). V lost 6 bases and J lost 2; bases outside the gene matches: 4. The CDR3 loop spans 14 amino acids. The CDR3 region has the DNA TGTGCCAGCAGGTCACTAGCGGACACAGATACGCAGTATTTT. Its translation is CASRSLADTDTQYF.

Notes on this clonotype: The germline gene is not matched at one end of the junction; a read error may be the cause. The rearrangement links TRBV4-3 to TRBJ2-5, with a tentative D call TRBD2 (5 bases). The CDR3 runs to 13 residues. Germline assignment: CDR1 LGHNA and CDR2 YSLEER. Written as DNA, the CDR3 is TGCGCCAGCAGCCAATTTGCTGGGGAGACCCAGTGCTTC. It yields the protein CASSQFAGETQCF.

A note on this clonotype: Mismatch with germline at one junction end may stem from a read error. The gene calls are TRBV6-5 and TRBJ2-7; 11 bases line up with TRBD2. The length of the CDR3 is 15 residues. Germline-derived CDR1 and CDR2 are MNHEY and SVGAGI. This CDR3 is CVSRRTGTSGYEQYF. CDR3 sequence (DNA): TGTGTCAGCAGGCGTACCGGGACTAGCGGCTACGAGCAGTATTTC.

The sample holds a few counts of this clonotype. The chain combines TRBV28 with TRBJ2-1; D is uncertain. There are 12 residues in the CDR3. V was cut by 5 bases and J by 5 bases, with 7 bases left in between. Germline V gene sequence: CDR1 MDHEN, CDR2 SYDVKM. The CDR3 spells CASSPLHNEQFF. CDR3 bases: TGTGCCAGCAGTCCCTTACACAATGAGCAGTTCTTC. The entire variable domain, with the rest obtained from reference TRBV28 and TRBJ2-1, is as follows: DVKVTQSSRYLVKRTGEKVFLECVQDMDHENMFWYRQDPGLGLRLIYFSYDVKMKEKGDIPEGYSVSREKKERFSLILESASTNQTSMYLCASSPLHNEQFFGPGTRLTVL.

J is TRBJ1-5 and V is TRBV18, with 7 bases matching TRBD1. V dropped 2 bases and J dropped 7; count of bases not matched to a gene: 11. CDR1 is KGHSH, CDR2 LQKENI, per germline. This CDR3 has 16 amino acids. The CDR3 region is CASSPASGQSGQPQHF. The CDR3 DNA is TGTGCCAGCTCACCAGCCTCGGGACAGAGTGGCCAGCCCCAGCATTTT.

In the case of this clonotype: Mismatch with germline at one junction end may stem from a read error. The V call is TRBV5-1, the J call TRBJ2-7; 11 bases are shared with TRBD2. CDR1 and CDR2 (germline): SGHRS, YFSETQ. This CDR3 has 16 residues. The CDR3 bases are TGCGCCAGCACCTTGACTAGCGGGACGTCGCCGAGCGAGCAGTACTTC. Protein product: CASTLTSGTSPSEQYF.

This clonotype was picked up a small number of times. CDR3 region: CASSFSGYPFNEQFF. The DNA of the CDR3 is TGTGCCAGCAGCTTTAGCGGGTACCCCTTTAATGAGCAGTTCTTC. The chain uses TRBV7-8 and TRBJ2-1, with TRBD2 matching 7 bases. The CDR3 consists of 15 residues. In germline, CDR1 is SGHVS, CDR2 FQNEAQ. V lost 3 bases to trimming and J lost 7 bases; unmatched junction nucleotides: 9.

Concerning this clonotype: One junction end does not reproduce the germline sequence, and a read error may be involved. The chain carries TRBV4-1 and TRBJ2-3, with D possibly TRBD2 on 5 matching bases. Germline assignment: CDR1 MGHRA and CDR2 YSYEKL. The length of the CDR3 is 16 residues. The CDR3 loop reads CASSQAAGGNGDTQYF. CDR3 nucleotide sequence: TGCGCCAGCAGCCAAGCAGCTGGCGGAAACGGGGATACGCAGTACTTT.

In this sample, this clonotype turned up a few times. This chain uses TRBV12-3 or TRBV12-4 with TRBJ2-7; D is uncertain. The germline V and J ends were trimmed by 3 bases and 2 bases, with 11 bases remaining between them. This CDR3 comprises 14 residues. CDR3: CASSFTQTAYEQYF. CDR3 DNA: TGTGCCAGCAGTTTTACACAGACTGCCTACGAGCAGTACTTC.

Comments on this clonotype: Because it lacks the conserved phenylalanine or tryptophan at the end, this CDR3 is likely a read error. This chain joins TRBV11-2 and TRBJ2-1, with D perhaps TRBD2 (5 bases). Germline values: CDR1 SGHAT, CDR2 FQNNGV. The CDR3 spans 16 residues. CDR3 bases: TGTGCCAGCAGCTTAGAAGGCCGGGATTCCTACAGTGAGCAGTTCTTA. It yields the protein CASSLEGRDSYSEQFL.

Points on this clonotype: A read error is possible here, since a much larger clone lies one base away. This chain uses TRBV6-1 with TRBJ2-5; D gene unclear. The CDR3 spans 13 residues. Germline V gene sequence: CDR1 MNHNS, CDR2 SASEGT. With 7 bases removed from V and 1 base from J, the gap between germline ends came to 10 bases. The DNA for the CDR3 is TGTGCCAGCACTAGACTTGGCCAAGAGACCCAGTACTTC. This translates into CASTRLGQETQYF.

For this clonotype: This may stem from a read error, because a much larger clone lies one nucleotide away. The CDR3: CASREQGAAGELYF. In nucleotides, the CDR3 is TGCGCCAGCAGAGAACAGGGGGCGGCCGGGGAGCTGTATTTT. This chain connects TRBV10-2 to TRBJ2-2; 9 nucleotides line up with TRBD1. The CDR3 sequence is 14 residues long. Germline V gene sequence: CDR1 WSHSY, CDR2 SAAADI.

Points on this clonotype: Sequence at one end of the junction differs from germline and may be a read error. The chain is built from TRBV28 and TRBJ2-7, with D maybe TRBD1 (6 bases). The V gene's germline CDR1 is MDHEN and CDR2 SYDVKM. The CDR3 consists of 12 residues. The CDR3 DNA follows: TGTACCAGCAGTTTGCAGGGGTACGAGCAGTACTTC. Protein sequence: CTSSLQGYEQYF.

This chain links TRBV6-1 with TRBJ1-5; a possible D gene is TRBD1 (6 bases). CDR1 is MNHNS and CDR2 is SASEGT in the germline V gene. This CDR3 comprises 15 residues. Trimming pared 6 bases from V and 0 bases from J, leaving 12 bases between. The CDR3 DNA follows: TGTGCCAGCAGGGGACATGCTAATAGCAATCAGCCCCAGCATTTT. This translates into CASRGHANSNQPQHF.

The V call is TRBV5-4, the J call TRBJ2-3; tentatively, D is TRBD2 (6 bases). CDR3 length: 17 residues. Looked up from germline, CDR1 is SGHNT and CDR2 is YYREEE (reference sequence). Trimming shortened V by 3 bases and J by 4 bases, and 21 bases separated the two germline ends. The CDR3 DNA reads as TGTGCCAGCAGCTCGGGCGGCCTAGCGCTCTTATCAGATACGCAGTATTTT. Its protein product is CASSSGGLALLSDTQYF.

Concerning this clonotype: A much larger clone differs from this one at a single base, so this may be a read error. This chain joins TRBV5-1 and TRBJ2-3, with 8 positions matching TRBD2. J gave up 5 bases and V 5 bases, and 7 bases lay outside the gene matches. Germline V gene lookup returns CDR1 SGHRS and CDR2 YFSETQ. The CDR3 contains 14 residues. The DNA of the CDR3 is TGCGCCAGCAGTCAGGGACTAGTGGAAGATACGCAGTATTTT. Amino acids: CASSQGLVEDTQYF.

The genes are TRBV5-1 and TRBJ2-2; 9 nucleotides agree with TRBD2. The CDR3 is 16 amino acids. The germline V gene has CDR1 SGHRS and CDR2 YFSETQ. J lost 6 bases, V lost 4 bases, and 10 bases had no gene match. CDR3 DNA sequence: TGCGCCAGCAGCCCCGGGCTAGCGGGAATGGCCGGGGAGCTGTTTTTT. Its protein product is CASSPGLAGMAGELFF.

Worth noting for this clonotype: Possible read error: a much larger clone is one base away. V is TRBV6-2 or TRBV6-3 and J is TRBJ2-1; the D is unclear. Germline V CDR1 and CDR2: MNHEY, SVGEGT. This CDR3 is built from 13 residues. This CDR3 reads CTSSRFSYNEQFF. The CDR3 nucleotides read TGTACCAGCAGTCGTTTCTCCTACAATGAGCAGTTCTTC.

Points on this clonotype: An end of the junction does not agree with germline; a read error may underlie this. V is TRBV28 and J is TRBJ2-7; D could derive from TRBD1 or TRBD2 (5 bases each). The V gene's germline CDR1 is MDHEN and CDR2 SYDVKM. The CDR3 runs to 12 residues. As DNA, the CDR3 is TGTGCCAGCACCGGAGAGGGGTACGAGCTGTACTTC. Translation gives CASTGEGYELYF.

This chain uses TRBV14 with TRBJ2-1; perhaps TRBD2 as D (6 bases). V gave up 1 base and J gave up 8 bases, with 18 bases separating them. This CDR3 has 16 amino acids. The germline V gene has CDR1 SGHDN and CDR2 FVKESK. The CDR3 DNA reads TGTGCCAGCAGCCAAGGACGGACTACCGGGAACTATGAGCAGTTCTTC. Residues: CASSQGRTTGNYEQFF.

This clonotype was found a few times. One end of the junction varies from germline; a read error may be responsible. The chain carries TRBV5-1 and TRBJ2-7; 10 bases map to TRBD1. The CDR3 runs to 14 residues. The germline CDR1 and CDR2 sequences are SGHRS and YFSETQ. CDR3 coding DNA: TGTGCCAGCAGCTTACCGGGACAGGGGTTCGAGCAGTACTTC. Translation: CASSLPGQGFEQYF. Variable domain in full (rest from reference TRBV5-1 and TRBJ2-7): KAGVTQTPRYLIKTRGQQVTLSCSPISGHRSVSWYQQTPGQGLQFLFEYFSETQRNKGNFPGRFSGRQFSNSRSEMNVSTLELGDSALYLCASSLPGQGFEQYFGPGTRLTVT.

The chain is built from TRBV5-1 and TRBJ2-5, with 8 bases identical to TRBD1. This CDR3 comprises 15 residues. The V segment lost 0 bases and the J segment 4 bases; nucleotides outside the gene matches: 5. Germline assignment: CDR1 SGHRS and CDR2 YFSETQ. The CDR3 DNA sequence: TGCGCCAGCAGCTTGGGGACAGGGACTGGAGAGACCCAGTACTTC. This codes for CASSLGTGTGETQYF.

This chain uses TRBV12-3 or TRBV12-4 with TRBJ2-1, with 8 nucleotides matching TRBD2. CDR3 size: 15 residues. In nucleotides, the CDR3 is TGTGCTAACAGTTCCTCGGGCGGGAGGTACAATGAGCAGTTCTTC. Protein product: CANSSSGGRYNEQFF.